Below, one T cell receptor beta chain is given with its context. Its target is unknown. This sample is drawn from a study of somatic mutations in cytotoxic T cells in rheumatoid arthritis. Study-level information: Flow cytometry sorted some V beta antibody-stained T-cell populations to nearly 100% purity, V beta1+ cells among them being sequenced for TCRB.

Once isolated by positive magnetic bead selection, the CD4+ and CD8+ cells had their purity checked by flow cytometry. Whole-study findings and limits: With about 60 patients examined, roughly eight had a largest CD8+ clone exceeding 20% of CD8+ cells.

Only in-frame clones appear in the TCRdb table, and some are missing; sequencing was by immunoSEQ multiplex PCR. The table records some 27,000 clones, roughly 80% of them present only once. Sequencing was done on a sample of CD8+ T cells sorted from blood. This TCR came from a woman aged 18 to 35 in good health.

The CDR3: CASRSTDYTGELFF. CDR3 nucleotide sequence: TGTGCCAGCAGATCTACCGACTACACCGGGGAGCTGTTTTTT. The V and J genes are TRBV13 and TRBJ2-2; D not certain. Germline CDR1 PRHDT, CDR2 FYEKMQ (reference sequence). The CDR3 has 14 residues. The germline V and J ends were trimmed by 6 bases and 3 bases, with 11 bases remaining between them.